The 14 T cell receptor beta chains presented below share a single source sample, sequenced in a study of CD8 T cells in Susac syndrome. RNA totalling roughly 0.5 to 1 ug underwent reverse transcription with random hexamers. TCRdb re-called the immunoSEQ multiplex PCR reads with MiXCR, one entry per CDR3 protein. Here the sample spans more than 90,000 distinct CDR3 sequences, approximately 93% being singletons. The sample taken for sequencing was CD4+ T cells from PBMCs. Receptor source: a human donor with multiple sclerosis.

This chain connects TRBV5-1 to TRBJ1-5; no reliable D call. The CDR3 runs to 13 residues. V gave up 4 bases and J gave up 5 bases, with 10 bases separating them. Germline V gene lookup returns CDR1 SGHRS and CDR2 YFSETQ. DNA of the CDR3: TGCGCCAGCAGCCAGGAAAGGGATCAGCCCCAGCATTTT. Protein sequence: CASSQERDQPQHF.

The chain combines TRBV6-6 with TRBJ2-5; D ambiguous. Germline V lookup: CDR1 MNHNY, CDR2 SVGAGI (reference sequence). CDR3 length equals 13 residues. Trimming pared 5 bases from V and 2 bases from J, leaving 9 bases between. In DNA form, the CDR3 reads TGTGCCAGCAGTCAATCGCAGCAAGAGACCCAGTACTTC. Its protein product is CASSQSQQETQYF.

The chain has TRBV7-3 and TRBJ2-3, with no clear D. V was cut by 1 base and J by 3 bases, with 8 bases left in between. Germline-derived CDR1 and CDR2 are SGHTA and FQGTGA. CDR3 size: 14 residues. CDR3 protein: CASSLIGLTDTQYF. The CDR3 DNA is TGTGCCAGCAGCTTAATAGGGCTAACAGATACGCAGTATTTT.

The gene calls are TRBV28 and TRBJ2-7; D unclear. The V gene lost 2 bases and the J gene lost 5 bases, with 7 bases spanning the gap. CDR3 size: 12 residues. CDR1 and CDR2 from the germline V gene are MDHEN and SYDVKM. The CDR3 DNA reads TGTGCCAGCAGTTTAGAGTTGCACGAGCAGTACTTC. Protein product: CASSLELHEQYF.

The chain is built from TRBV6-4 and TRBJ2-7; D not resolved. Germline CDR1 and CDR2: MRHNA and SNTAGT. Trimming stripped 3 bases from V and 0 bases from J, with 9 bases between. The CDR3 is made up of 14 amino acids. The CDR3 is CASSEYIGSYEQYF. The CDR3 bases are TGTGCCAGCAGTGAATATATCGGCTCCTACGAGCAGTACTTC.

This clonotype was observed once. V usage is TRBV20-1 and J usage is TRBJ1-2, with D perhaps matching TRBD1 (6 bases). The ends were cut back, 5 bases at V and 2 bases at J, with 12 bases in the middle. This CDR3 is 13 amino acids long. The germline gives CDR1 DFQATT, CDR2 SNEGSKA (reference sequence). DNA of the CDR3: TGCAGTGCTCCGACAGGCGGAAACTATGGCTACACCTTC. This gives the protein CSAPTGGNYGYTF.

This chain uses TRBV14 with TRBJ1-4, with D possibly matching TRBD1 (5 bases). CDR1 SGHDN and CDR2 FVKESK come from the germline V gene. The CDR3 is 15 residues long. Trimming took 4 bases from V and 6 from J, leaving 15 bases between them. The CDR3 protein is CASSRRGGPDEKLFF. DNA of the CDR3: TGTGCCAGCAGCCGACGGGGCGGACCTGATGAAAAACTGTTTTTT.

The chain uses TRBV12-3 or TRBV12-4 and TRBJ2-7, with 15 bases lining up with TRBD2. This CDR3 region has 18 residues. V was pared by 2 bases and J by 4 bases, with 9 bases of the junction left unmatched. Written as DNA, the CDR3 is TGTGCCAGCAGTTTACAAGGACTAGCGGGGGGGCTTCCGTACGAGCAGTACTTC. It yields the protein CASSLQGLAGGLPYEQYF.

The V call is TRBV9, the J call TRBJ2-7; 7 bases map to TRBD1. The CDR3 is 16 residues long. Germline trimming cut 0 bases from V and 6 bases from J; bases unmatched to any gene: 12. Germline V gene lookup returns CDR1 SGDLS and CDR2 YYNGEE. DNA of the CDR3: TGTGCCAGCAGCGTAGAGGCAGGGGGAGTTCTAGGCGAGCAGTACTTC. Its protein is CASSVEAGGVLGEQYF.

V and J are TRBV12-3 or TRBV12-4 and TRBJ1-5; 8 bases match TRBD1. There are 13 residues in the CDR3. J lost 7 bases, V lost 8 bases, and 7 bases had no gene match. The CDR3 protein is CASQGQGGQPQHF. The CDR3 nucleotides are TGTGCCAGCCAAGGACAGGGTGGACAGCCCCAGCATTTT.

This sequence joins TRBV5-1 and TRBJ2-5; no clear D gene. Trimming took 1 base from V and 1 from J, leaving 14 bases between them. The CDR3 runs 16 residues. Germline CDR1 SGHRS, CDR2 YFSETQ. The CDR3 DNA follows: TGCGCCAGCAGCTTGCAGACTGGGCCGGGCCAAGAGACCCAGTACTTC. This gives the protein CASSLQTGPGQETQYF.

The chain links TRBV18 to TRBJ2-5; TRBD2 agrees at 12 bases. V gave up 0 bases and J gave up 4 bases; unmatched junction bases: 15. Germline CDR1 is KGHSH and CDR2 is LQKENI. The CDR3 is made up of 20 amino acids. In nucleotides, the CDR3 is TGTGCCAGCTCACCACCGTTGACTAGCGGGGGAAGCATACCCCCAGAGACCCAGTACTTC. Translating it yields CASSPPLTSGGSIPPETQYF.

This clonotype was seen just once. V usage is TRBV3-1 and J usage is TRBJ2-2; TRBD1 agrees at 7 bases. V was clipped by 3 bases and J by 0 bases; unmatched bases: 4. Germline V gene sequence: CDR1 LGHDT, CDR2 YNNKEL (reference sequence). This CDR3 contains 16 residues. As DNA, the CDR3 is TGTGCCAGCAGCCAGGGGACAGCAGCGAACACCGGGGAGCTGTTTTTT. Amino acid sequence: CASSQGTAANTGELFF.

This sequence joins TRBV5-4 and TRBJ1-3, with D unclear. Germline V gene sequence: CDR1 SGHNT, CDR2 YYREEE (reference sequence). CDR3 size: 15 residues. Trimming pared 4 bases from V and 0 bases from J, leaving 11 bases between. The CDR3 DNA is TGTGCCAGCAGCCTCCCCTCGAACTCTGGAAACACCATATATTTT. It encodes CASSLPSNSGNTIYF.